This TCR beta chain comes out of a study of OX40 agonist ivuxolimab in advanced cancers. Study conclusions and caveats: Low levels of normalized T-cell clonal expansion also appeared in some nonresponders.

The germline CDR1 and CDR2 sequences are MNHNS and SASEGT. This CDR3 comprises 13 residues. Trimming left V 3 bases short and J 2 bases short, with 8 bases between. Note on this clone: The antigen is unknown.

Repertoires were generated with immunoSEQ multiplex PCR, while TCRdb's copy carries only in-frame clones and drops some. In the table there are about 55,000 clones, 80% of which are singletons. This sequence was found in an adult with an advanced solid tumor such as melanoma, head and neck, liver or kidney cancer. V gene TRBV6-1 combines with J gene TRBJ2-7; no reliable D call. Specimen: CD4+ or CD8+ T cells sorted from blood, collected in a trial of the OX40 agonist ivuxolimab. The CDR3 DNA is TGTGCCAGCAGTGACCCGGGCGCCTACGAGCAGTACTTC. It is translated as CASSDPGAYEQYF.